A single sample gave rise to the 28 T cell receptor beta chains below, sequenced in a study of T-cell reconstitution after alpha-beta-depleted transplantation in children. Library preparation (for TCRbeta) was performed with unique molecular identifiers. TCRdb independently ran MiXCR on the PCR reads; one entry per CDR3 protein. This sample has roughly 310,000 distinct CDR3 sequences, with over 20% found just once. The sample was PBMCs, mostly from graft donor cells, taken 180 days after TCRalphabeta/CD19-depleted stem cell transplant. The receptors here all came from a male patient younger than 18 who had a stem cell transplant for acute lymphoblastic leukemia, so the T cells may come from the graft donor.

This rearrangement joins TRBV12-3 or TRBV12-4 to TRBJ2-1; 9 bases agree with TRBD2. The CDR3 has 13 amino acids. The CDR3 loop reads CAAQGTSPRRMFF. CDR3 coding DNA: TGTGCAGCCCAGGGGACTAGCCCCAGAAGGATGTTCTTC.

The CDR3: CASSLRAGPSYEQYF. The DNA for the CDR3 is TGTGCCAGCAGCTTAAGAGCGGGACCATCCTACGAGCAGTACTTC. The chain recombines TRBV7-6 with TRBJ2-7; 7 bases agree with TRBD2. The junction had 5 bases not matched to a gene; V was cut back by 2 bases and J by 1 base. The CDR3 sequence is 15 residues long. CDR1 SGHVS and CDR2 FNYEAQ come from the germline V gene.

This clonotype was observed a handful of times. V is TRBV27 and J is TRBJ2-5, with 7 bases identical to TRBD2. The CDR3 is 17 amino acids. Germline V lookup: CDR1 MNHEY, CDR2 SMNVEV (reference sequence). V gave up 3 bases and J gave up 5 bases; unmatched junction bases: 15. The CDR3 DNA reads as TGTGCCAGCAGTTTGGGGGGGACGGACCCCTTATGGGAGACCCAGTACTTC. Translated, it gives CASSLGGTDPLWETQYF.

The chain carries TRBV7-6 and TRBJ2-7; the D call may be TRBD1 or TRBD2 (5 bases each). V dropped 1 base and J dropped 7 bases, with 17 bases sitting between them. This CDR3 has 15 amino acids. Germline values: CDR1 SGHVS, CDR2 FNYEAQ. This CDR3 is CASSLVDYGAGEQYF. The CDR3 DNA reads as TGTGCCAGCAGCTTAGTAGACTACGGGGCTGGGGAGCAGTACTTC.

V usage is TRBV7-9 and J usage is TRBJ2-4; 7 bases align to TRBD1. Trimming took 0 bases from V and 7 from J; bases not matched to a gene: 9. CDR1 SEHNR and CDR2 FQNEAQ come from the germline V gene (reference sequence). The CDR3 covers 16 residues. The CDR3 region has the DNA TGTGCCAGCAGCTTAGCCACCAGGGGGTTTGAGAACATTCAGTACTTC. Encoded protein: CASSLATRGFENIQYF.

CDR3 region: CASSPYSGEKLFF. The CDR3 nucleotides are TGTGCCAGCAGTCCATATTCAGGGGAAAAACTGTTTTTT. The chain combines TRBV6-6 with TRBJ1-4; D may be TRBD1 (5 bases). The CDR3 loop spans 13 amino acids. Germline CDR1 reads MNHNY; CDR2 reads SVGAGI (reference sequence). Deletions cut 5 bases from V and 8 bases from J, with 12 bases between.

This clonotype was counted only a few times. The chain employs TRBV10-3 and TRBJ2-1, with 8 bases that match TRBD1. J lost 5 bases, V lost 6 bases, and 6 bases had no gene match. Germline V gene lookup returns CDR1 ENHRY and CDR2 SYGVKD. The CDR3 covers 14 residues. The CDR3 DNA sequence: TGTGCCATCAGGCCGGGACAGGCAAACAATGAGCAGTTCTTC. It is translated as CAIRPGQANNEQFF.

The chain is built from TRBV6-5 and TRBJ2-1, with a possible D match to TRBD1 (7 bases). This CDR3 is built from 15 residues. Germline CDR1 reads MNHEY; CDR2 reads SVGAGI. V was trimmed by 0 bases and J by 9 bases, leaving 15 bases between them. The CDR3 loop reads CASSYSGGQWGEQFF. The CDR3 bases are TGTGCCAGCAGTTACTCCGGGGGACAGTGGGGTGAGCAGTTCTTC.

There are a few counts of this clonotype. The chain combines TRBV2 with TRBJ1-2; 7 positions match TRBD1. With 8 bases clipped from V and 5 bases from J, the junction kept 11 bases outside the gene matches. The germline V gene has CDR1 SNHLY and CDR2 FYNNEI. The CDR3 totals 14 residues. The CDR3 region is CASGGQPLLYGYTF. Written as DNA, the CDR3 is TGTGCCAGCGGGGGACAGCCACTCCTATATGGCTACACCTTC.

CDR3 coding DNA: TGCAGTGCTAGAGTGGGCGTCGGCTACACCTTC. This gives the protein CSARVGVGYTF. V gene TRBV20-1 combines with J gene TRBJ1-2, with D uncertain. The V gene's germline CDR1 is DFQATT and CDR2 SNEGSKA (reference sequence). Trimming took off 1 base at V and 8 bases at J, with 8 bases between the two ends. This CDR3 spans 11 amino acids.

This chain uses TRBV11-1 with TRBJ2-1; 14 bases are a match to TRBD2. The CDR3 sequence is 18 residues long. V was pared by 6 bases and J by 8 bases, with 15 bases of the junction left unmatched. Per germline, CDR1 SGHAT and CDR2 FQDESV (reference sequence). In nucleotides, the CDR3 is TGTGCCAGCAGTCCTGCCGGGACTAGCGGGAGAGAGTTCGATGAGCAGTTCTTC. Translation gives CASSPAGTSGREFDEQFF.

This clonotype showed up just a few times. The CDR3 DNA reads TGCAGCGGGGTCTCGGGGCAGAGAACTTACTACAATGAGCAGTTCTTC. This codes for CSGVSGQRTYYNEQFF. V gene TRBV29-1 combines with J gene TRBJ2-1; D is tentatively TRBD1 or TRBD2 (5 bases each). Germline CDR1 is SQVTM and CDR2 is ANQGSEA. This CDR3 region has 16 residues. Trimming left V 7 bases short and J 3 bases short, with 22 bases between.

The chain joins TRBV5-1 to TRBJ1-6, with D possibly matching TRBD1 (6 bases). The CDR3 extends over 15 amino acids. CDR1 SGHRS and CDR2 YFSETQ come from the germline V gene. V was shortened by 4 bases and J by 9 bases, with 17 bases between the two germline ends. The CDR3 loop reads CASSPGGRMFSPLHF. Written as DNA, the CDR3 is TGCGCCAGCAGCCCCGGGGGCAGGATGTTTTCACCCCTCCACTTT.

The chain carries TRBV4-1 and TRBJ2-1, with TRBD1 identical over 9 bases. Germline-derived CDR1 and CDR2 are MGHRA and YSYEKL. CDR3 length equals 17 residues. Losses at the gene ends were 5 bases for V and 3 bases for J; bases not matched to a gene: 11. The CDR3 nucleotides are TGCGCCAGCAGCGGACACGCAGGGGACAGGGACTACAATGAGCAGTTCTTC. Protein product: CASSGHAGDRDYNEQFF.

The V gene is TRBV5-6, the J gene TRBJ1-5; no clear D gene. The germline CDR1 and CDR2 sequences are SGHDT and YYEEEE. CDR3 length: 16 residues. V lost 3 bases and J 6 bases, leaving 19 bases between the germline ends. Written as DNA, the CDR3 is TGTGCCAGCAGCTCTTTGCGGGGTGAAGTAGGTCAGCCCCAGCATTTT. This sequence encodes CASSSLRGEVGQPQHF.

The chain combines TRBV29-1 with TRBJ2-1, with 11 nucleotides matching TRBD2. The V gene end was trimmed by 0 bases and the J gene end by 5 bases; junction bases not matched to a gene: 9. Germline lookup yields CDR1 SQVTM and CDR2 ANQGSEA. The CDR3 spans 17 residues. The CDR3 is CSVEDSWGLAEDNEQFF. As DNA, the CDR3 is TGCAGCGTTGAAGATTCATGGGGACTAGCGGAAGACAATGAGCAGTTCTTC.

This chain joins TRBV7-9 and TRBJ2-5; 7 nucleotides line up with TRBD2. This CDR3 is 14 amino acids long. V dropped 5 bases and J dropped 5; count of bases not matched to a gene: 8. Germline CDR1 is SEHNR and CDR2 is FQNEAQ (reference sequence). The CDR3 here is CASSARTRRETQYF. CDR3 DNA: TGTGCCAGCAGCGCCCGGACTAGGCGGGAGACCCAGTACTTC.

V usage is TRBV10-3 and J usage is TRBJ2-5, with 10 bases aligning to TRBD2. The V and J ends lost 6 bases and 2 bases, in that order; junction bases with no gene match: 6. The CDR3 runs to 15 residues. The germline V gene encodes CDR1 ENHRY and CDR2 SYGVKD. CDR3 sequence reads: CAIRGTSGTQETQYF. The CDR3 nucleotides are TGTGCCATCAGGGGAACTAGCGGGACGCAAGAGACCCAGTACTTC.

This clonotype was seen just once. The chain combines TRBV20-1 with TRBJ2-2, with 9 bases fitting TRBD2. The V gene's germline CDR1 is DFQATT and CDR2 SNEGSKA (reference sequence). This CDR3 is built from 16 residues. The V gene end was trimmed by 1 base and the J gene end by 1 base; junction bases not matched to a gene: 4. The chain's CDR3 is CSARGSSGVNTGELFF. In DNA, the CDR3 is TGCAGTGCTAGAGGGTCTAGCGGGGTGAACACCGGGGAGCTGTTTTTT.

This clonotype was recorded a few times. CDR3 residues: CASSRLAGVTGELFF. CDR3 bases: TGTGCCAGCAGCAGACTAGCGGGAGTAACCGGGGAGCTGTTTTTT. This chain connects TRBV5-5 to TRBJ2-2, with 12 nucleotides matching TRBD2. The CDR3 totals 15 residues. The germline gives CDR1 SGHKS, CDR2 YYEKEE (reference sequence). V lost 4 bases, J lost 5 bases, and 3 bases stayed unmatched.

The J gene is TRBJ1-4, the V gene TRBV29-1; D unclear. The V gene's germline CDR1 is SQVTM and CDR2 ANQGSEA. The V end was cut by 7 bases, the J end by 0 bases, with 12 bases between. This CDR3 contains 14 residues. This CDR3 is CSAFGGATNEKLFF. In DNA form, the CDR3 reads TGCAGCGCTTTTGGAGGCGCAACTAATGAAAAACTGTTTTTT. Full variable domain (remainder filled in from reference TRBV29-1 and TRBJ1-4): SAVISQKPSRDICQRGTSLTIQCQVDSQVTMMFWYRQQPGQSLTLIATANQGSEATYESGFVIDKFPISRPNLTFSTLTVSNMSPEDSSIYLCSAFGGATNEKLFFGSGTQLSVL.

Only a few counts were recorded for this clonotype. This sequence joins TRBV27 and TRBJ1-6, with D uncertain. Germline V gene data show CDR1 as MNHEY and CDR2 as SMNVEV (reference sequence). Trimming pared 4 bases from V and 8 bases from J, leaving 15 bases between. This CDR3 region has 15 residues. This chain's CDR3 is CASSSPHLGHSPLHF. The CDR3, as DNA: TGTGCCAGCAGTTCCCCACACCTTGGGCATTCACCCCTCCACTTT.

The V gene is TRBV20-1, the J gene TRBJ1-1; 8 bases are a match to TRBD1. The V segment lost 4 bases and the J segment 7 bases; nucleotides outside the gene matches: 5. The CDR3 runs 12 residues. The germline V gene encodes CDR1 DFQATT and CDR2 SNEGSKA (reference sequence). The CDR3 DNA is TGCAGTGCTACCAGGACAGGGATTGAAGCTTTCTTT. Amino acid sequence: CSATRTGIEAFF.

This clonotype appeared a few times. This chain links TRBV20-1 with TRBJ1-4; no reliable D call. This CDR3 is 17 amino acids long. V shed 3 bases and J shed 7 bases, with 24 bases lying between them. Germline CDR1 and CDR2: DFQATT and SNEGSKA (reference sequence). The DNA for the CDR3 is TGCAGTGCTAGGGGGTCAGAGCGAGGTGGTTCGGGTGAAAAACTGTTTTTT. Protein sequence: CSARGSERGGSGEKLFF.

This clonotype has more than one count but fewer than ten. The rearrangement joins TRBV11-2 to TRBJ2-1; 8 nucleotides line up with TRBD2. V shed 0 bases and J 10 bases; nucleotides not matched to a gene: 5. The CDR3 has 14 amino acids. Germline CDR1 reads SGHAT; CDR2 reads FQNNGV. CDR3 DNA: TGTGCCAGCAGCTTAGATCGGTCTAGCGGGGAGCAGTTCTTC. Encoded protein: CASSLDRSSGEQFF. Full variable domain (outside the CDR3, taken from reference TRBV11-2 and TRBJ2-1): EAGVAQSPRYKIIEKRQSVAFWCNPISGHATLYWYQQILGQGPKLLIQFQNNGVVDDSQLPKDRFSAERLKGVDSTLKIQPAKLEDSAVYLCASSLDRSSGEQFFGPGTRLTVL.

This clonotype came up a few times. The V gene is TRBV5-1, the J gene TRBJ2-1; 8 bases are a match to TRBD2. V trimming: 1 base; J trimming: 6 bases; junction bases outside the gene matches: 3. This CDR3 is 14 amino acids long. The germline V gene has CDR1 SGHRS and CDR2 YFSETQ. CDR3 sequence: CASSLLSGSNEQFF. The CDR3 region has the DNA TGCGCCAGCAGCTTGCTGAGCGGGAGCAATGAGCAGTTCTTC. Full variable domain (missing parts from reference TRBV5-1 and TRBJ2-1): KAGVTQTPRYLIKTRGQQVTLSCSPISGHRSVSWYQQTPGQGLQFLFEYFSETQRNKGNFPGRFSGRQFSNSRSEMNVSTLELGDSALYLCASSLLSGSNEQFFGPGTRLTVL.

About this clonotype: A junction end diverges from the germline sequence, so it may reflect a read error. CDR3 sequence (DNA): TGTGCCAGCAGCGAAACTAGCGGGGACTACAATGAGCGGTTCTTC. It yields the protein CASSETSGDYNERFF. V is TRBV3-1 and J is TRBJ2-1, with 10 bases identical to TRBD2. The germline V gene encodes CDR1 LGHDT and CDR2 YNNKEL (reference sequence). CDR3 length equals 15 residues.

The chain joins TRBV5-1 to TRBJ2-1, with 10 positions matching TRBD2. This CDR3 has 15 residues. Germline V CDR1 and CDR2: SGHRS, YFSETQ. Trimming at V came to 2 bases and at J to 4 bases, leaving 3 bases not matched to a gene. Here the CDR3 reads CASSFRAGGYNEQFF. The CDR3 DNA follows: TGCGCCAGCAGCTTTCGAGCGGGAGGGTACAATGAGCAGTTCTTC.